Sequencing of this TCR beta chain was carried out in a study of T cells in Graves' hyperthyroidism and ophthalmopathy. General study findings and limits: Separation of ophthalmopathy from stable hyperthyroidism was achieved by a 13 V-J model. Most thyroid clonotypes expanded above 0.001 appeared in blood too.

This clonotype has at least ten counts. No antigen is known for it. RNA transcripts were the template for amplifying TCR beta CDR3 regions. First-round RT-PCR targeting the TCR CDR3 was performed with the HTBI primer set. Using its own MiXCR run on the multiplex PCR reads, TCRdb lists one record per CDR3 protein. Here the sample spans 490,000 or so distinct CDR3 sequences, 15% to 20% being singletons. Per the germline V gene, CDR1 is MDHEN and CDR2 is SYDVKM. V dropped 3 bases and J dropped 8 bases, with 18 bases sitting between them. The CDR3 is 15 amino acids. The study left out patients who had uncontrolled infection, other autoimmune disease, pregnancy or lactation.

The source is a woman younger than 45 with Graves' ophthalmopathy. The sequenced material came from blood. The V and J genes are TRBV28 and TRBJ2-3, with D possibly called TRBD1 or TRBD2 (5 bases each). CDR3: CASSFGALGTGTQYF. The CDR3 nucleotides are TGTGCCAGCAGTTTTGGGGCCCTAGGGACCGGTACGCAGTATTTT.